The rows below give T cell receptor beta chains drawn from one sample of a study of cytomegalovirus exposure and HLA in healthy donors. Clones were sequenced by immunoSEQ multiplex PCR, and TCRdb holds only the in-frame ones, with some missing. The sample records about 120,000 clones, around 66% being singletons. The specimen was PBMCs. The origin of the receptors is a man aged 18 to 29 in good health and CMV-seronegative. Each CDR3 is given with its conserved first and last residue. The order of the fields is V gene, J gene, clone size, D gene, CDR3 protein, CDR3 DNA. A D gene is named only where the DNA matches it firmly. Expanded clones get a size class; other rows say once, few or many, or leave the size out.

V: TRBV28
J: TRBJ2-2
size: -
D: TRBD1
CDR3: CASSYRTGKNTGELFF
DNA: TGTGCCAGCAGTTACCGGACAGGCAAAAACACCGGGGAGCTGTTTTTT

V: TRBV9
J: TRBJ1-6
size: -
D: -
CDR3: CASSARQDNSPLHF
DNA: TGTGCCAGCAGCGCCCGACAGGATAATTCACCCCTCCACTTT

V: TRBV4-2
J: TRBJ1-2
size: once
D: -
CDR3: CASSQPSTGHYGYTF
DNA: TGTGCCAGCAGCCAACCTTCTACAGGCCATTATGGCTACACCTTC

V: TRBV5-6
J: TRBJ2-2
size: -
D: -
CDR3: CASSLAGESTGELFF
DNA: TGTGCCAGCAGCTTGGCGGGAGAGAGCACCGGGGAGCTGTTTTTT

V: TRBV7-6
J: TRBJ2-7
size: -
D: TRBD1
CDR3: CASSLAGTGAYEQYF
DNA: TGTGCCAGCAGCTTGGCCGGGACAGGGGCCTACGAGCAGTACTTC

V: TRBV5-1
J: TRBJ2-3
size: -
D: TRBD2
CDR3: CASSLRTSGSTDTQYF
DNA: TGCGCCAGCAGCCTCCGGACTAGCGGGAGCACAGATACGCAGTATTTT

V: TRBV11-3
J: TRBJ2-5
size: few
D: -
CDR3: CASSPAVEGTQYF
DNA: TGTGCCAGCAGCCCAGCGGTCGAGGGGACCCAGTACTTC

V: TRBV27
J: TRBJ1-5
size: once
D: -
CDR3: CASSPSFLAQPQHF
DNA: TGTGCCAGCAGTCCCTCCTTTTTAGCTCAGCCCCAGCATTTT

V: TRBV5-1
J: TRBJ2-2
size: -
D: -
CDR3: CASSLTQGQWELFF
DNA: TGCGCCAGCAGCTTGACCCAGGGTCAGTGGGAGCTGTTTTTT

V: TRBV27
J: TRBJ2-1
size: -
D: -
CDR3: CASSLSPLAPNNEQFF
DNA: TGTGCCAGCAGTTTATCCCCGCTAGCGCCGAACAATGAGCAGTTCTTC